A single sample is the source of the 24 T cell receptor beta chains below, sequenced in a study of blood T cell repertoires in COVID-19. The method was immunoSEQ multiplex PCR; TCRdb's version includes in-frame clones alone and lacks a portion of them. The sample lists some 75,000 clones; around 89% were seen once. The sample consisted of peripheral blood. These receptors originate from a man in his sixties with acute or convalescent COVID-19.

J is TRBJ2-7 and V is TRBV5-6, with 10 bases lining up with TRBD2. The germline V gene encodes CDR1 SGHDT and CDR2 YYEEEE. There are 19 residues in the CDR3. The ends lost 3 bases at V and 5 bases at J; junction bases unmatched: 20. The CDR3: CASSWGTGGIASGSDEQYF. CDR3 DNA: TGTGCCAGCAGCTGGGGGACAGGCGGGATAGCTAGCGGGAGCGACGAGCAGTACTTC.

This chain connects TRBV6-6 to TRBJ2-3; 8 bases are a match to TRBD1. The V and J ends lost 8 bases and 6 bases, in that order; junction bases with no gene match: 10. In germline, CDR1 is MNHNY, CDR2 SVGAGI (reference sequence). The CDR3 consists of 14 residues. CDR3 DNA sequence: TGTGCCAGCGGACAGGGAGACAGGACCGATACGCAGTATTTT. Protein sequence: CASGQGDRTDTQYF.

The chain is built from TRBV7-9 and TRBJ1-5, with TRBD1 identical over 7 bases. Germline lookup yields CDR1 SEHNR and CDR2 FQNEAQ (reference sequence). There are 14 residues in the CDR3. Trimming at V came to 1 base and at J to 9 bases, leaving 6 bases not matched to a gene. The CDR3 region has the DNA TGTGCCAGCAGCTTAGGACAGGGCACGCGGCCCCAGCATTTT. Translation gives CASSLGQGTRPQHF.

The chain joins TRBV3-1 (or the pseudogene TRBV3-2) to TRBJ1-6; D uncertain. Trimming pared 5 bases from V and 4 bases from J, leaving 9 bases between. CDR3 size: 14 residues. Per the germline V gene, CDR1 is LGHDT and CDR2 is YNNKEL (reference sequence). CDR3 sequence (DNA): TGTGCCAGCAGCGAGGCCTTGTATAATTCACCCCTCCACTTT. It translates to CASSEALYNSPLHF.

The rearrangement joins TRBV6-5 to TRBJ1-4; 9 bases agree with TRBD1. CDR1 and CDR2 from the germline V gene are MNHEY and SVGAGI. The CDR3 runs to 15 residues. V shed 8 bases, J shed 8 bases, and the junction held 12 bases outside the gene matches. CDR3 sequence (DNA): TGTGCCAGCTTAGAGGAGAGAGGACAGGGGGAAAAACTGTTTTTT. Residues: CASLEERGQGEKLFF.

V usage is TRBV5-1 and J usage is TRBJ2-1, with TRBD2 identical over 10 bases. The V segment lost 3 bases and the J segment 6 bases; nucleotides outside the gene matches: 6. This CDR3 has 15 residues. CDR1 and CDR2 (germline): SGHRS, YFSETQ. CDR3 coding DNA: TGCGCCAGCAGCTCCAGCGGGAGGGGAATCAATGAGCAGTTCTTC. Its protein product is CASSSSGRGINEQFF.

This chain links TRBV14 with TRBJ1-4; TRBD1 is a possible D gene (5 bases). Trimming pared 4 bases from V and 3 bases from J, leaving 12 bases between. Germline lookup yields CDR1 SGHDN and CDR2 FVKESK. The CDR3 length is 15 residues. The DNA of the CDR3 is TGTGCCAGCAGCCTTTACAGGCTACCTAATGAAAAACTGTTTTTT. It specifies CASSLYRLPNEKLFF.

This chain links TRBV5-1 with TRBJ2-3, with 11 bases aligning to TRBD2. Losses at the gene ends were 7 bases for V and 2 bases for J; bases not matched to a gene: 6. In germline, CDR1 is SGHRS, CDR2 YFSETQ. CDR3 length: 15 residues. In DNA, the CDR3 is TGCGCCAGCGTCCCGACTAGCGGGGTCACAGATACGCAGTATTTT. Its translation: CASVPTSGVTDTQYF.

The V gene is TRBV19, the J gene TRBJ2-5; no reliable D call. The germline CDR1 and CDR2 sequences are LNHDA and SQIVND (reference sequence). This CDR3 has 13 amino acids. V lost 3 bases to trimming and J lost 4 bases, with 9 bases between them. CDR3 DNA: TGTGCCAGTAGTATTGAGTTTCGAGAGACCCAGTACTTC. Amino acids: CASSIEFRETQYF.

The gene calls are TRBV5-1 and TRBJ2-2; TRBD1 agrees at 7 bases. Germline-derived CDR1 and CDR2 are SGHRS and YFSETQ. J gave up 0 bases and V 4 bases, and 6 bases lay outside the gene matches. The CDR3 contains 16 residues. CDR3 amino acids: CASSTYGTANTGELFF. Here the CDR3 DNA reads TGCGCCAGCAGCACCTACGGGACAGCGAACACCGGGGAGCTGTTTTTT.

The rearrangement links TRBV5-1 to TRBJ2-1; D perhaps matches TRBD2 (6 bases). The CDR3 has 15 residues. CDR1 and CDR2 from the germline V gene are SGHRS and YFSETQ. V was cut by 4 bases and J by 2 bases, with 13 bases left in between. This CDR3 reads CASSRDGLTYNEQFF. In nucleotides, the CDR3 is TGCGCCAGCAGCCGGGACGGACTAACCTACAATGAGCAGTTCTTC.

The chain carries TRBV7-9 and TRBJ1-5; no definite D call. The CDR3 consists of 12 residues. V was trimmed by 6 bases and J by 3 bases, leaving 6 bases between them. Germline loops: CDR1 SEHNR, CDR2 FQNEAQ (reference sequence). In DNA form, the CDR3 reads TGTGCCAGCAGTTCTCTCAATCAGCCCCAGCATTTT. Protein product: CASSSLNQPQHF.

This chain connects TRBV4-1 to TRBJ1-3; D is perhaps TRBD1 (5 bases). CDR1 and CDR2 (germline): MGHRA, YSYEKL. CDR3 length equals 17 residues. V was clipped by 2 bases and J by 2 bases, with 16 bases between them. CDR3 coding DNA: TGCGCCAGCAGCCAACGCCCTTGGAGGGGCACTGGAAACACCATATATTTT. This gives the protein CASSQRPWRGTGNTIYF.

The V and J genes are TRBV12-3 or TRBV12-4 and TRBJ2-3; weak D call: TRBD2 (6 bases). There are 12 residues in the CDR3. Trimming removed 2 bases from V and 11 bases from J, with 11 bases in between. In nucleotides, the CDR3 is TGTGCCAGCAGTTTATTGGGACTTGAGCAGTATTTT. Translating it yields CASSLLGLEQYF.

Here the CDR3 reads CASSWRTGLNTEAFF. The CDR3 bases are TGCGCCAGCAGCTGGAGGACAGGGCTGAACACTGAAGCTTTCTTT. This chain links TRBV5-1 with TRBJ1-1; 8 bases are shared with TRBD1. J was trimmed by 0 bases and V by 3 bases; bases with no gene match: 4. Germline values: CDR1 SGHRS, CDR2 YFSETQ. There are 15 residues in the CDR3.

The chain employs TRBV5-8 and TRBJ1-1; D remains unclear. This CDR3 is built from 15 residues. The ends were cut back, 0 bases at V and 7 bases at J, with 16 bases in the middle. The germline V gene encodes CDR1 SGHTS and CDR2 YDEGEE. CDR3 region: CASSLDAGLRDEAFF. CDR3 in DNA: TGTGCCAGCAGCTTGGATGCCGGGTTGAGGGATGAAGCTTTCTTT.

This rearrangement joins TRBV18 to TRBJ2-5, with D possibly matching TRBD2 (5 bases). Trimming removed 0 bases at V and 3 bases at J, with 11 bases between. The germline CDR1 and CDR2 sequences are KGHSH and LQKENI. The CDR3 consists of 15 residues. The CDR3 bases are TGTGCCAGCTCACCACCCGTAACTAGAGAAGAGACCCAGTACTTC. Protein sequence: CASSPPVTREETQYF.

This chain joins TRBV4-1 and TRBJ1-2; D is perhaps TRBD1 (5 bases). The germline V gene encodes CDR1 MGHRA and CDR2 YSYEKL. V shed 0 bases and J shed 4 bases, with 15 bases lying between them. CDR3 size: 16 residues. The CDR3 protein is CASSQDGVSRAYGYTF. DNA for the CDR3: TGCGCCAGCAGCCAAGATGGGGTGAGCAGGGCCTATGGCTACACCTTC.

The chain combines TRBV9 with TRBJ1-3; D is possibly TRBD1 (6 bases). The CDR3 sequence is 16 residues long. The germline CDR1 and CDR2 sequences are SGDLS and YYNGEE. V was shortened by 3 bases and J by 2 bases, with 15 bases between the two germline ends. CDR3 DNA sequence: TGTGCCAGCAGCGAACAACGACAGGCTGCTGGAAACACCATATATTTT. Translating it yields CASSEQRQAAGNTIYF. The full variable domain, in which reference TRBV9 and TRBJ1-3 provide the parts outside the CDR3, is DSGVTQTPKHLITATGQRVTLRCSPRSGDLSVYWYQQSLDQGLQFLIQYYNGEERAKGNILERFSAQQFPDLHSELNLSSLELGDSALYFCASSEQRQAAGNTIYFGEGSWLTVV.

This rearrangement joins TRBV5-6 to TRBJ1-2; D is possibly TRBD1 (6 bases). The V end lost 4 bases, the J end lost 3 bases, and 16 bases lay between the germline ends. The CDR3 spans 15 residues. The germline gives CDR1 SGHDT, CDR2 YYEEEE. CDR3 DNA sequence: TGTGCCAGCAGCCCCCCGGGGGGGGGCCACTATGGCTACACCTTC. It yields the protein CASSPPGGGHYGYTF. Full variable domain (missing parts from reference TRBV5-6 and TRBJ1-2): DAGVTQSPTHLIKTRGQQVTLRCSPKSGHDTVSWYQQALGQGPQFIFQYYEEEERQRGNFPDRFSGHQFPNYSSELNVNALLLGDSALYLCASSPPGGGHYGYTFGSGTRLTVV.

The chain has TRBV3-1 (or the pseudogene TRBV3-2) and TRBJ2-2; weak D call: TRBD1 (5 bases). The ends were cut back, 4 bases at V and 4 bases at J, with 16 bases in the middle. This CDR3 comprises 16 residues. Germline assignment: CDR1 LGHDT and CDR2 YNNKEL (reference sequence). The CDR3 DNA reads TGTGCCAGCAGCCCCCGGCACTCAGGGCGCACCGGGGAGCTGTTTTTT. Amino acid sequence: CASSPRHSGRTGELFF.

This clone was counted a single time. The J gene is TRBJ2-5, the V gene TRBV4-1; 10 bases match TRBD1. This CDR3 contains 16 residues. Germline trimming cut 2 bases from V and 4 bases from J; bases unmatched to any gene: 7. Germline V gene data show CDR1 as MGHRA and CDR2 as YSYEKL. The CDR3 nucleotides read TGCGCCAGCAGCCAAACCGGGACAGGGGATAGAGAGACCCAGTACTTC. Its protein product is CASSQTGTGDRETQYF.

The chain links TRBV7-6 to TRBJ2-3; 9 bases match TRBD1. The CDR3 spans 16 residues. The germline CDR1 and CDR2 sequences are SGHVS and FNYEAQ. Unmatched junction bases numbered 10, after V lost 3 bases and J lost 6 bases. The CDR3 DNA is TGTGCCAGCAGCTTTTCCCCACAGGGGGCGTCCGATACGCAGTATTTT. This encodes CASSFSPQGASDTQYF.

This clone has only one observation. The rearrangement joins TRBV10-1 to TRBJ1-3; D uncertain. V was pared by 6 bases and J by 0 bases, with 6 bases between. The CDR3 contains 13 residues. Germline-derived CDR1 and CDR2 are WNHNN and SYGVQD (reference sequence). The CDR3 protein is CASRGSSGNTIYF. The CDR3 coding sequence is TGCGCCAGCAGGGGGAGCTCTGGAAACACCATATATTTT.